The entry below describes one T cell receptor beta chain. Its antigen is undetermined. The data derive from a study of T cell repertoires in cytomegalovirus infection. On the study more broadly: In public TCR beta signatures, there were indications of both CMV infection and matching HLA type. The study's findings and limits: HLA-C-restricted CMV clonotypes gave the most frequent clonotype in two of eight donors.

The CDR3 is made up of 11 amino acids. Germline V gene sequence: CDR1 SEHNR, CDR2 FQNEAQ (reference sequence). The trim removed 10 bases at V and 6 bases at J, leaving 3 bases unmatched. TCRdb re-called the reads through MiXCR, storing one row per CDR3 protein. Altogether 450,000 to 650,000 distinct CDR3 sequences are present, approximately 40% being singletons, with the ten largest covering 48%. The receptor comes from a human donor in good health (CMV status not recorded). Some clones in this sample may be carry-over from other donors' samples. The material was cultured PBMCs, obtained from culture after CMV antigen stimulation. The genes are TRBV7-9 and TRBJ2-1; TRBD1 matches 7 bases. CDR3 region: CATRGSNEQFF. The CDR3 nucleotides are TGTGCCACCAGGGGGAGCAATGAGCAGTTCTTC.